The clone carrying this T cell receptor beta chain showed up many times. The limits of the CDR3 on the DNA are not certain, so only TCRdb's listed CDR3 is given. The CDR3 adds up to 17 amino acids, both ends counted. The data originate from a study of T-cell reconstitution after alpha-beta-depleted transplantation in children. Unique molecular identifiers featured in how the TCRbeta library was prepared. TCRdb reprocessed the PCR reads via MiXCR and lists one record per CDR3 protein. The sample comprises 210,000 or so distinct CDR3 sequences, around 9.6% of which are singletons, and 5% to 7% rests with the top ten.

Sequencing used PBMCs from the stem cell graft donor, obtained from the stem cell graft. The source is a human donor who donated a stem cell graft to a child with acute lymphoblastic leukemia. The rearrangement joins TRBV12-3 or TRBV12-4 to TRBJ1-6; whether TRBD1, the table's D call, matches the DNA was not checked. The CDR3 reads CASSTSGQGLTNSPLHF.